The subject of this entry is one TCR beta chain. The antigen remains unidentified. This specimen belongs to a study of cytomegalovirus exposure and HLA in healthy donors. Study-wide findings and caveats: A few chains linked to CMV were shown in vitro to be specific for CMV antigens. There were several of the most significant clusters that appeared linked to common viral pathogens in a later analysis. According to reports, the classifier identified cytomegalovirus status with high specificity and sensitivity. Immune exposure was documented only through CMV serostatus.

This CDR3 spans 14 amino acids. Trimming took 2 bases from V and 3 from J, leaving 11 bases between them. The germline V gene encodes CDR1 LGHNA and CDR2 YSLEER. Use of 60 Vbeta and 13 Jbeta primers characterized the PCR. Here immunoSEQ multiplex PCR was the method, and the copy in TCRdb shows in-frame clones only, minus some. The repertoire holds 160,000 or so clones, with 79% as singletons. The gene calls are TRBV4-3 and TRBJ2-7; TRBD2 might be the D (7 bases). Input material: PBMCs. The receptor's source is a woman aged 40 to 49 in good health and CMV-seronegative. CDR3 residues: CASSQQGGGYEQYF. The CDR3 region has the DNA TGCGCCAGCAGCCAACAGGGAGGGGGCTACGAGCAGTACTTC.